This passage covers 17 T cell receptor beta chains from one sample sequenced in a study of monozygotic twins with inflammatory bowel disease. TCRdb re-called the 5' RACE reads and gives one entry per CDR3 protein, without DNA. This repertoire includes 400,000 to 500,000 distinct CDR3 sequences. What was sequenced was blood. These receptor sequences come from a human donor with ulcerative colitis or Crohn's disease, or a healthy co-twin of an affected twin (not recorded which).

V gene TRBV20-1 combines with J gene TRBJ2-7; TCRdb's D call, TRBD1, is unchecked because there is no DNA. The V gene's germline CDR1 is DFQATT and CDR2 SNEGSKA (reference sequence). The CDR3 runs to 16 residues. CDR3 residues: CSASGYGTMLPDEQYF.

The chain couples TRBV7-9 to TRBJ1-5; TCRdb returns TRBD1, unconfirmable since there is no DNA. Germline CDR1 SEHNR, CDR2 FQNEAQ (reference sequence). The CDR3 has 14 residues. The CDR3 reads CASSLTGRNQPQHF. The full variable domain, in which reference TRBV7-9 and TRBJ1-5 provide the parts outside the CDR3, is DTGVSQNPRHKITKRGQNVTFRCDPISEHNRLYWYRQTLGQGPEFLTYFQNEAQLEKSRLLSDRFSAERPKGSFSTLEIQRTEQGDSAMYLCASSLTGRNQPQHFGDGTRLSIL.

The chain combines TRBV5-1 with TRBJ1-1. The length of the CDR3 is 14 residues. Germline CDR1 SGHRS, CDR2 YFSETQ. CDR3: CASSLGPTNTEAFF. Full variable domain (outside the CDR3, taken from reference TRBV5-1 and TRBJ1-1): KAGVTQTPRYLIKTRGQQVTLSCSPISGHRSVSWYQQTPGQGLQFLFEYFSETQRNKGNFPGRFSGRQFSNSRSEMNVSTLELGDSALYLCASSLGPTNTEAFFGQGTRLTVV.

V is TRBV5-4 and J is TRBJ1-1; TCRdb calls TRBD1, which cannot be checked without DNA. This CDR3 spans 15 amino acids. Germline V gene lookup returns CDR1 SGHNT and CDR2 YYREEE (reference sequence). The chain's CDR3 is CASSGATGGWTEAFF.

The rearrangement links TRBV5-6 to TRBJ2-1; the D gene TCRdb calls, TRBD1, cannot be checked with no DNA. CDR1 SGHDT and CDR2 YYEEEE come from the germline V gene. The CDR3 loop spans 18 amino acids. The CDR3 protein is CASSLAYGGPSSYNEQFF.

This sequence joins TRBV20-1 and TRBJ1-2; TCRdb names TRBD1, which stays unverified in the absence of DNA. Germline-derived CDR1 and CDR2 are DFQATT and SNEGSKA (reference sequence). This CDR3 spans 16 amino acids. The CDR3 reads CSARGGTGQRHYGYTF.

The V gene is TRBV10-3, the J gene TRBJ2-2; lacking DNA, the TRBD2 call made by TCRdb goes unchecked. The CDR3 is 16 amino acids. In germline, CDR1 is ENHRY, CDR2 SYGVKD. CDR3 amino acids: CAISGLAGAGPGELFF.

The chain joins TRBV3-1 to TRBJ2-2; the TCRdb call, TRBD2, lacks DNA for checking. The CDR3 is 15 residues long. In germline, CDR1 is LGHDT, CDR2 YNNKEL (reference sequence). The CDR3 here is CASSPSAPRTGELFF.

V usage is TRBV4-1 and J usage is TRBJ2-7; without DNA, the TCRdb call of TRBD2 cannot be checked. Germline CDR1 is MGHRA and CDR2 is YSYEKL. CDR3 length: 14 amino acids. CDR3 protein: CASSLLAGSNEQYF.

The chain uses TRBV20-1 and TRBJ2-1; TCRdb reports TRBD2, a call that lacks DNA to check it against. CDR3 size: 16 residues. Per germline, CDR1 DFQATT and CDR2 SNEGSKA (reference sequence). The CDR3 spells CSARSGTSGSIYEQFF.

The chain has TRBV20-1 and TRBJ2-3; TCRdb's D call, TRBD1, is unchecked because there is no DNA. There are 14 residues in the CDR3. Germline CDR1 reads DFQATT; CDR2 reads SNEGSKA (reference sequence). The CDR3: CSARGQGSPDTQYF.

The gene calls are TRBV6-2 or TRBV6-3 and TRBJ1-1; the TCRdb D gene call, TRBD1, has no DNA to confirm it. This CDR3 is 14 amino acids long. CDR1 MNHEY and CDR2 SVGEGT come from the germline V gene. CDR3 in amino acids: CASSGRGLNTEAFF.

The gene calls are TRBV12-3 or TRBV12-4 and TRBJ2-3; TCRdb calls TRBD2, which cannot be checked without DNA. The CDR3 totals 16 residues. CDR3 region: CASSRGWREGPDTQYF.

J is TRBJ2-7 and V is TRBV2; the TCRdb call, TRBD1, lacks DNA for checking. The germline gives CDR1 SNHLY, CDR2 FYNNEI. This CDR3 has 16 amino acids. This chain's CDR3 is CASSEGAGSSSYEQYF. Full variable domain (remainder filled in from reference TRBV2 and TRBJ2-7): EPEVTQTPSHQVTQMGQEVILRCVPISNHLYFYWYRQILGQKVEFLVSFYNNEISEKSEIFDDQFSVERPDGSNFTLKIRSTKLEDSAMYFCASSEGAGSSSYEQYFGPGTRLTVT.

J is TRBJ1-1 and V is TRBV19; absent DNA, TCRdb's TRBD1 call cannot be checked. The CDR3 has 14 residues. CDR1 and CDR2 from the germline V gene are LNHDA and SQIVND (reference sequence). CDR3 sequence: CASSWTGTGTEAFF.

This chain joins TRBV13 and TRBJ2-3; as DNA is missing, the TRBD2 call by TCRdb cannot be tested. Germline lookup yields CDR1 PRHDT and CDR2 FYEKMQ (reference sequence). CDR3 length: 21 amino acids. The CDR3 region is CASSFRRPSWTSGKVVDTQYF.

V and J are TRBV20-1 and TRBJ2-1; TCRdb picks TRBD2, but there is no DNA to check that call. The CDR3 sequence is 17 residues long. Germline V gives CDR1 DFQATT, CDR2 SNEGSKA (reference sequence). The CDR3 here is CSARDRSSGGSYNEQFF.